This passage covers 25 T cell receptor beta chains from one sample sequenced in a study of regulatory T cells in long-lasting Graves disease. Construction of TCR beta libraries relied on iRepertoire HTBI primers and on Arm-PCR targeting CDR3 regions. Via MiXCR, TCRdb re-called the multiplex PCR reads, giving one row per CDR3 protein. The sample lists around 460,000 distinct CDR3 sequences; approximately 21% were seen once. The sample's time point: persistent/refractory GD, antithyroid drugs over 5 years with positive TRAb. Isolated PBMC RNA provided the starting material for the TCR library. This specimen consisted of peripheral blood mononuclear cells (PBMCs), obtained when the disease was refractory, from a patient treated with antithyroid drugs. These receptors all stem from a female donor with Graves disease.

This clonotype was detected a few times. The rearrangement uses TRBV29-1 and TRBJ1-2; 11 nucleotides match TRBD1. Germline-derived CDR1 and CDR2 are SQVTM and ANQGSEA. This CDR3 spans 18 amino acids. J gave up 2 bases and V 4 bases, and 15 bases lay outside the gene matches. DNA for the CDR3: TGCAGCGTTGTGGTAGTCGGGACAGGGGGGTTCAAGAACTATGGCTACACCTTC. It translates to CSVVVVGTGGFKNYGYTF.

The CDR3 bases are TGTGCCAGCAGTTTTATGGCCGTGGGATCTCTGTGGGCCAACGTCCTGACTTTC. Residues: CASSFMAVGSLWANVLTF. The V and J genes are TRBV12-3 or TRBV12-4 and TRBJ2-6; D uncertain. This CDR3 is 18 amino acids long. Trimming pared 3 bases from V and 5 bases from J, leaving 20 bases between.

This sequence joins TRBV4-1 and TRBJ2-5; a possible D gene is TRBD2 (6 bases). The CDR3 sequence is 14 residues long. Trimming removed 4 bases at V and 5 bases at J, with 14 bases between. The germline gives CDR1 MGHRA, CDR2 YSYEKL. The CDR3 sequence: CASSLSEGRETQYF. The DNA for the CDR3 is TGCGCCAGCAGCCTCTCGGAGGGGAGGGAGACCCAGTACTTC.

This clonotype was counted between two and nine times. This chain links TRBV20-1 with TRBJ1-6; no firm D call. The CDR3 extends over 15 amino acids. V lost 3 bases and J 4 bases, leaving 13 bases between the germline ends. Germline values: CDR1 DFQATT, CDR2 SNEGSKA (reference sequence). CDR3 nucleotides: TGCAGTGCTAGTTTGGGTCCTCCTTATAATTCACCCCTCCACTTT. Amino acid sequence: CSASLGPPYNSPLHF.

This clonotype appeared many times. J is TRBJ1-5 and V is TRBV6-1; 7 nucleotides align to TRBD1. Germline V lookup: CDR1 MNHNS, CDR2 SASEGT. This CDR3 has 14 residues. J gave up 1 base and V 8 bases, and 5 bases lay outside the gene matches. The CDR3 spells CASGGTASNQPQHF. CDR3 in DNA: TGTGCCAGCGGAGGGACAGCAAGCAATCAGCCCCAGCATTTT.

This clonotype has only a few counts. The chain recombines TRBV7-9 with TRBJ2-5; D might be TRBD1 or TRBD2, each matching 6 bases. The CDR3 has 14 amino acids. In germline, CDR1 is SEHNR, CDR2 FQNEAQ (reference sequence). The V end was cut by 7 bases, the J end by 5 bases, with 17 bases between. CDR3 bases: TGTGCCAGCACCCTAGGAGGGGGGCTGGAGACCCAGTACTTC. The encoded protein is CASTLGGGLETQYF.

This clonotype was detected only a few times. This chain links TRBV30 with TRBJ1-2; D unclear. V lost 8 bases to trimming and J lost 5 bases, with 12 bases between them. Germline lookup yields CDR1 GTSNPN and CDR2 SVGIG (reference sequence). The CDR3 runs 11 residues. The CDR3 region is CASLQAYGYTF. DNA for the CDR3: TGTGCCAGTCTCCAGGCTTATGGCTACACCTTC.

This clonotype has more than one count but fewer than ten. The chain combines TRBV28 with TRBJ2-1, with D hard to call. The CDR3 is made up of 14 amino acids. Germline-derived CDR1 and CDR2 are MDHEN and SYDVKM. The germline V and J ends were trimmed by 1 base and 5 bases, with 9 bases remaining between them. The CDR3 region has the DNA TGTGCCAGCAGTTTATATTTGACGCACAATGAGCAGTTCTTC. Protein: CASSLYLTHNEQFF. The full variable domain, completed using reference TRBV28 and TRBJ2-1, is DVKVTQSSRYLVKRTGEKVFLECVQDMDHENMFWYRQDPGLGLRLIYFSYDVKMKEKGDIPEGYSVSREKKERFSLILESASTNQTSMYLCASSLYLTHNEQFFGPGTRLTVL.

V is TRBV2 and J is TRBJ2-3; no clear D gene. The CDR3 has 12 amino acids. CDR1 and CDR2 (germline): SNHLY, FYNNEI. Trimming removed 6 bases at V and 0 bases at J, with 4 bases between. The CDR3 loop is CASRYSTDTQYF. As DNA, the CDR3 is TGTGCCAGCAGATATAGCACAGATACGCAGTATTTT.

This clonotype was picked up a small number of times. Here the CDR3 reads CSARASDIKGTEAFF. CDR3 DNA: TGCAGTGCTAGAGCCTCGGACATCAAAGGGACTGAAGCTTTCTTT. The V call is TRBV20-1, the J call TRBJ1-1, with a weak D call TRBD1 (5 bases). Trimming removed 1 base at V and 5 bases at J, with 17 bases between. CDR3 length: 15 amino acids. Looked up from germline, CDR1 is DFQATT and CDR2 is SNEGSKA (reference sequence).

This clonotype has a single count. The J gene is TRBJ2-7, the V gene TRBV29-1, with TRBD2 as a possible D gene (5 bases). V lost 6 bases and J lost 2, with 11 bases in between. The CDR3 runs to 12 residues. Germline CDR1 is SQVTM and CDR2 is ANQGSEA. For the CDR3, the DNA is TGCAGCGTATGGACTCGCCCCTACGAGCAGTACTTC. Protein: CSVWTRPYEQYF.

Only a few counts were recorded for this clonotype. The J gene is TRBJ1-1, the V gene TRBV14; a possible D gene is TRBD1 (6 bases). This CDR3 has 16 residues. Trimming stripped 1 base from V and 5 bases from J, with 17 bases between. The germline V gene encodes CDR1 SGHDN and CDR2 FVKESK. CDR3 in DNA: TGTGCCAGCAGCCAAGTCCCCAGGGGAAGAATTACTGAAGCTTTCTTT. Its translation is CASSQVPRGRITEAFF.

This clonotype was counted only a few times. This rearrangement joins TRBV6-1 to TRBJ1-5; 9 positions agree with TRBD1. The CDR3 length is 13 residues. V shed 6 bases and J 6 bases; nucleotides not matched to a gene: 3. Germline CDR1 is MNHNS and CDR2 is SASEGT. DNA of the CDR3: TGTGCCAGCAGAGGGACAGGGTCTCAGCCCCAGCATTTT. Its protein is CASRGTGSQPQHF.

This clonotype was detected ten times or more. This rearrangement joins TRBV28 to TRBJ1-2, with D hard to call. The V gene's germline CDR1 is MDHEN and CDR2 SYDVKM. This CDR3 region has 13 residues. Trimming took 1 base from V and 3 from J, leaving 6 bases between them. The CDR3: CASSLYVDYGYTF. CDR3 bases: TGTGCCAGCAGTTTATACGTTGACTATGGCTACACCTTC.

The chain employs TRBV20-1 and TRBJ1-2, with no clear D. The V end lost 0 bases, the J end lost 0 bases, and 11 bases lay between the germline ends. Germline V gene data show CDR1 as DFQATT and CDR2 as SNEGSKA (reference sequence). This CDR3 contains 15 residues. The CDR3 DNA is TGCAGTGCTAGAGATCTGCGAACCCCTAACTATGGCTACACCTTC. This gives the protein CSARDLRTPNYGYTF.

J is TRBJ2-6 and V is TRBV7-8; TRBD1 or TRBD2 may be the D gene (5 bases each). The CDR3 loop spans 15 amino acids. Germline-derived CDR1 and CDR2 are SGHVS and FQNEAQ. V lost 5 bases and J lost 4, with 12 bases in between. The CDR3 region is CASSIGGAGANVLTF. CDR3 nucleotide sequence: TGTGCCAGCAGCATTGGGGGAGCGGGGGCCAACGTCCTGACTTTC.

In its sample, this clonotype was seen many times. This chain links TRBV2 with TRBJ2-4; D is undetermined. Trimming took 5 bases from V and 12 from J, leaving 14 bases between them. CDR3 size: 12 residues. Germline V gene data show CDR1 as SNHLY and CDR2 as FYNNEI. The CDR3 loop is CASSSFLRSQYF. For the CDR3, the DNA is TGTGCCAGCAGTTCATTTCTCAGGAGTCAGTACTTC.

This clonotype was observed many times. This chain links TRBV6-5 with TRBJ2-5; 7 bases map to TRBD1. J lost 1 base, V lost 2 bases, and 4 bases had no gene match. CDR3 length equals 15 residues. Per the germline V gene, CDR1 is MNHEY and CDR2 is SVGAGI. CDR3 sequence: CASSYPTGAQETQYF. DNA for the CDR3: TGTGCCAGCAGTTACCCCACAGGGGCCCAAGAGACCCAGTACTTC.

As for this clonotype: This may be a read error, as it is one base from a much larger clone. The CDR3 DNA sequence: TGTGTCAGCACCCCCCCGGGGGGTTTCAATCAGCCCCAGCATTTT. It encodes CVSTPPGGFNQPQHF. The chain links TRBV12-3 or TRBV12-4 to TRBJ1-5; D may be TRBD1 (5 bases). The CDR3 is made up of 15 amino acids.

This chain joins TRBV19 and TRBJ1-1, with D hard to call. Germline V CDR1 and CDR2: LNHDA, SQIVND (reference sequence). V was clipped by 3 bases and J by 1 base, with 15 bases between them. The CDR3 contains 16 residues. The CDR3 sequence is CASSMSSGSGNTEAFF. CDR3 nucleotides: TGTGCCAGTAGTATGTCATCCGGGAGCGGGAACACTGAAGCTTTCTTT.

This clonotype was picked up a small number of times. The chain combines TRBV19 with TRBJ2-7; D gene ambiguous. V dropped 3 bases and J dropped 0 bases, with 9 bases sitting between them. CDR3 size: 14 residues. Per germline, CDR1 LNHDA and CDR2 SQIVND (reference sequence). The DNA for the CDR3 is TGTGCCAGTAGTATTTTCGGCTCCTCCTACGAGCAGTACTTC. Its translation: CASSIFGSSYEQYF.

This chain's CDR3 is CASSFPSTGVTRGEQYF. As DNA, the CDR3 is TGTGCCAGCAGTTTCCCATCGACAGGTGTTACGCGGGGCGAGCAGTACTTC. J is TRBJ2-7 and V is TRBV28; possibly TRBD1 or TRBD2 for D (6 bases each). Per the germline V gene, CDR1 is MDHEN and CDR2 is SYDVKM. Trimming cost V 3 bases and J 6 bases, with 24 bases left between them. CDR3 length: 17 amino acids.

This clonotype was observed many times. V is TRBV6-5 and J is TRBJ2-7; the D is unclear. Germline loops: CDR1 MNHEY, CDR2 SVGAGI. V shed 2 bases and J shed 2 bases, with 10 bases lying between them. The CDR3 covers 14 residues. CDR3 protein: CASSYAVGTYEQYF. CDR3 DNA: TGTGCCAGCAGTTACGCGGTCGGAACCTACGAGCAGTACTTC.

This clonotype was seen a handful of times. The J gene is TRBJ1-5, the V gene TRBV20-1; D remains ambiguous. The germline CDR1 and CDR2 sequences are DFQATT and SNEGSKA (reference sequence). The V gene lost 1 base and the J gene lost 3 bases, with 16 bases spanning the gap. This CDR3 region has 16 residues. The CDR3 sequence is CSARAPGMGSNQPQHF. The CDR3 DNA reads as TGCAGTGCTAGAGCCCCTGGCATGGGATCCAATCAGCCCCAGCATTTT.

This chain joins TRBV6-1 and TRBJ1-1; D might be TRBD1 (5 bases). This CDR3 region has 10 residues. V shed 8 bases and J shed 10 bases, with 11 bases lying between them. Germline V gene data show CDR1 as MNHNS and CDR2 as SASEGT. The CDR3 sequence: CASRGGGAFF. The CDR3 bases are TGTGCCAGCCGCGGCGGGGGAGCTTTCTTT.